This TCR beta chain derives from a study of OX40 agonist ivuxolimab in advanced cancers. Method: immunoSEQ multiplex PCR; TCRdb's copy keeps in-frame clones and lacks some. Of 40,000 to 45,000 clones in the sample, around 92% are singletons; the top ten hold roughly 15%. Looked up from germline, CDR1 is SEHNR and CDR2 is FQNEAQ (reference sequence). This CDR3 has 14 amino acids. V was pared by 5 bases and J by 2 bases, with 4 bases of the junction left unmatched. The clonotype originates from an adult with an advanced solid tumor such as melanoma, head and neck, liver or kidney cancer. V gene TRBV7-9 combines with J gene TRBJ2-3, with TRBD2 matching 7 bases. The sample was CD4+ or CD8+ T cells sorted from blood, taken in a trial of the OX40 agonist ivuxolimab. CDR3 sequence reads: CASSGLGLTDTQYF. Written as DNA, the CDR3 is TGTGCCAGCAGCGGACTAGGACTCACAGATACGCAGTATTTT.